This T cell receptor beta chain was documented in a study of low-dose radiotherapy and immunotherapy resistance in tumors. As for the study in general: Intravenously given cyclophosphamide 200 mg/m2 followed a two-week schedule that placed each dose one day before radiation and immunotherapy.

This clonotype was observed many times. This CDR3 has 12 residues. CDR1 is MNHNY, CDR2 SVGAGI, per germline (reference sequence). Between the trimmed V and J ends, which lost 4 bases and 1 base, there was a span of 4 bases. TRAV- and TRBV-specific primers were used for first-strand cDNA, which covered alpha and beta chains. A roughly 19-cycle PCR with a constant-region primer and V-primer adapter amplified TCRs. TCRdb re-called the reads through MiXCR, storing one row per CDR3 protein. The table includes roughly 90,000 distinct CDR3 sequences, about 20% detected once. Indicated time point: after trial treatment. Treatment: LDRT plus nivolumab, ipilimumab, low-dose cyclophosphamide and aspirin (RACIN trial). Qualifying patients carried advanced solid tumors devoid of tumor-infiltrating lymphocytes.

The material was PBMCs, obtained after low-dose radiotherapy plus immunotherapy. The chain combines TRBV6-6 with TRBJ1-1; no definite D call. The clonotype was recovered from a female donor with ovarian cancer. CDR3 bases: TGTGCCAGCAGTTCACGGAACACTGAAGCTTTCTTT. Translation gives CASSSRNTEAFF.